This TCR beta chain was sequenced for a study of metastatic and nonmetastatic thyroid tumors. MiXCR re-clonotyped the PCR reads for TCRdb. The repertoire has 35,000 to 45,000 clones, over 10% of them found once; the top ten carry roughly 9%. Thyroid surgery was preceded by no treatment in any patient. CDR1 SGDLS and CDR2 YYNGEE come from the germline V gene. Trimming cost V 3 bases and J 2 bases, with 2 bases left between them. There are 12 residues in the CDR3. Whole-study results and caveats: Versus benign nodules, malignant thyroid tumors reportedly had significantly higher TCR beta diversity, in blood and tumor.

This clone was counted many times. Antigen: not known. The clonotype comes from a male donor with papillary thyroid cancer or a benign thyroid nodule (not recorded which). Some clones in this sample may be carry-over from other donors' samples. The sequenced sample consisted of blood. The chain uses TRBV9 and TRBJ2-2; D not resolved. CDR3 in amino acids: CASSGNTGELFF. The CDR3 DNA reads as TGTGCCAGCAGCGGAAACACCGGGGAGCTGTTTTTT.